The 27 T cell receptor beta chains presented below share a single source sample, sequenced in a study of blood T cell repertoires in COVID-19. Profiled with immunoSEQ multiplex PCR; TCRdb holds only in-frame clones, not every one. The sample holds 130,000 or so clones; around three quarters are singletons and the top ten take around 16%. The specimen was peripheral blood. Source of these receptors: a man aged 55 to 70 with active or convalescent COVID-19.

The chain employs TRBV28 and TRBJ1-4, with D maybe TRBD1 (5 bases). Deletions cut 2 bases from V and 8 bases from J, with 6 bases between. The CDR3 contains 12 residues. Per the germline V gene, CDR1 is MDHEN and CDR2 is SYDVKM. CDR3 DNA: TGTGCCAGCAGTTTAAGACAGGAAAAACTGTTTTTT. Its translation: CASSLRQEKLFF.

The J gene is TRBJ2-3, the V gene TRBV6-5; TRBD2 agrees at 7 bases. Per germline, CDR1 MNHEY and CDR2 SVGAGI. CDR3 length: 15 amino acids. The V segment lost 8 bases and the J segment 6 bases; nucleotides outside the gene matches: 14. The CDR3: CASVAVASGPDTQYF. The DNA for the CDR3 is TGTGCCAGCGTGGCCGTCGCTAGCGGTCCGGATACGCAGTATTTT.

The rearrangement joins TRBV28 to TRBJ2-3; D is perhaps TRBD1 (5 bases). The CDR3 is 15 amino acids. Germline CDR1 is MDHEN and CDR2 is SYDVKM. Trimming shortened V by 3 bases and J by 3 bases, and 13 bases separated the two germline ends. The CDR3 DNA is TGTGCCAGCAGTTTTACAGGAGCAAGGACAGATACGCAGTATTTT. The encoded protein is CASSFTGARTDTQYF.

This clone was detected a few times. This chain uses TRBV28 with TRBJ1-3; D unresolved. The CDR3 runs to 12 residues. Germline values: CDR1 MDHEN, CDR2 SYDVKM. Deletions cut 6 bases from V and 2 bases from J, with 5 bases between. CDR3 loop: CASSHPGNTIYF. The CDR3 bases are TGTGCCAGCAGCCATCCTGGAAACACCATATATTTT.

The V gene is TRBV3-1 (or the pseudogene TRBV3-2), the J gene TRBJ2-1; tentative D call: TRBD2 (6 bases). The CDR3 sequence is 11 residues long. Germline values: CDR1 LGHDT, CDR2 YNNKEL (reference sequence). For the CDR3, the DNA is TGTGCTGCGCGGGGAACCAATGAGCAGTTCTTC. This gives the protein CAARGTNEQFF.

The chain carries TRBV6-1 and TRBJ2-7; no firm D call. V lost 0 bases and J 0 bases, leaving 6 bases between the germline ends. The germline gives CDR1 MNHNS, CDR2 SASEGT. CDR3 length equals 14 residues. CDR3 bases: TGTGCCAGCAGTGAAGCGCGAAGCTCCTACGAGCAGTACTTC. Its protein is CASSEARSSYEQYF.

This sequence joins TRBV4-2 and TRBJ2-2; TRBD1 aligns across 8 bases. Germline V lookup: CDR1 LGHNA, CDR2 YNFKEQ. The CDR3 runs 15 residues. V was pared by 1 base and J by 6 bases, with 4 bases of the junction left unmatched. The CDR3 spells CASSQGQGAAGELFF. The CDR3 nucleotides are TGTGCCAGCAGCCAAGGGCAGGGGGCAGCCGGGGAGCTGTTTTTT.

CDR3 in amino acids: CASSPGTAYEQYF. The CDR3 DNA sequence: TGTGCCAGCTCACCAGGGACAGCCTACGAGCAGTACTTC. This rearrangement joins TRBV18 to TRBJ2-7; 7 bases line up with TRBD1. The CDR3 is 13 residues long. The germline gives CDR1 KGHSH, CDR2 LQKENI. J was trimmed by 2 bases and V by 2 bases; bases with no gene match: 0. The full variable domain, with the rest looked up from reference TRBV18 and TRBJ2-7, is NAGVMQNPRHLVRRRGQEARLRCSPMKGHSHVYWYRQLPEEGLKFMVYLQKENIIDESGMPKERFSAEFPKEGPSILRIQQVVRGDSAAYFCASSPGTAYEQYFGPGTRLTVT.

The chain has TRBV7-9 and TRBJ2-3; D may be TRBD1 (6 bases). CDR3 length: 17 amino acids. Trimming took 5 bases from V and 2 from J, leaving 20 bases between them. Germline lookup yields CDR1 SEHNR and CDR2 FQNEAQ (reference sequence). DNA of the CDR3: TGTGCCAGCAGCGGACTCCCGGGACAACCATCCACAGATACGCAGTATTTT. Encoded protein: CASSGLPGQPSTDTQYF.

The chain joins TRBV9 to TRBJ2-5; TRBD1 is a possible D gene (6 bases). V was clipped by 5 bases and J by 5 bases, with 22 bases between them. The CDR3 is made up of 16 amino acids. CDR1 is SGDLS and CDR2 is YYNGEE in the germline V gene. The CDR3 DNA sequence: TGTGCCAGCAGTGAGACAGGCTCGCGGGTGGGGGAGACCCAGTACTTC. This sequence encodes CASSETGSRVGETQYF.

The chain's CDR3 is CATSIPRGNYEQYF. The CDR3 nucleotides are TGTGCCACCAGCATCCCGCGGGGTAACTACGAGCAGTACTTC. The chain has TRBV15 and TRBJ2-7, with TRBD2 as a possible D gene (6 bases). In germline, CDR1 is LNHNV, CDR2 YYDKDF (reference sequence). Between the trimmed V and J ends, which lost 4 bases and 3 bases, there was a span of 13 bases. This CDR3 has 14 amino acids.

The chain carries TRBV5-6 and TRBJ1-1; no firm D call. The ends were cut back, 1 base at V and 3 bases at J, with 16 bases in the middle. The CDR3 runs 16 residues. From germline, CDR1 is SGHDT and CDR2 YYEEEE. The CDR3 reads CASSLMGRWEDTEAFF. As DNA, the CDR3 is TGTGCCAGCAGCTTGATGGGTCGGTGGGAGGACACTGAAGCTTTCTTT.

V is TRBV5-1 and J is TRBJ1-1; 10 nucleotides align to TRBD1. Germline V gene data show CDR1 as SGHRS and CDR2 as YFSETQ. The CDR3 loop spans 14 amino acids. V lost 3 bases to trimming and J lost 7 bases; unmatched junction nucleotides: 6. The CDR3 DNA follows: TGCGCCAGCAGCTCAGACAGGGGGCTGGGTGAAGCTTTCTTT. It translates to CASSSDRGLGEAFF. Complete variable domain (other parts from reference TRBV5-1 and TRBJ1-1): KAGVTQTPRYLIKTRGQQVTLSCSPISGHRSVSWYQQTPGQGLQFLFEYFSETQRNKGNFPGRFSGRQFSNSRSEMNVSTLELGDSALYLCASSSDRGLGEAFFGQGTRLTVV.

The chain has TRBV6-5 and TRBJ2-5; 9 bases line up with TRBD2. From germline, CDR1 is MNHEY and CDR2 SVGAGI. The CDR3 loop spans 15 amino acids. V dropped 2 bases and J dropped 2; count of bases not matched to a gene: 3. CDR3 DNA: TGTGCCAGCAGTTACAGGGCGGGAGGGCAAGAGACCCAGTACTTC. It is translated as CASSYRAGGQETQYF.

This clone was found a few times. This CDR3 is CASSYSRGGQPQHF. Here the CDR3 DNA reads TGTGCCAGCAGTTATTCGAGGGGAGGGCAGCCCCAGCATTTT. The V gene is TRBV6-1, the J gene TRBJ1-5, with D maybe TRBD1 (5 bases). The length of the CDR3 is 14 residues. The germline gives CDR1 MNHNS, CDR2 SASEGT. Trimming pared 5 bases from V and 7 bases from J, leaving 15 bases between.

The DNA of the CDR3 is TGTGCCAGCAGTTTATTAAGGACGGCTAGCGGGAGGGAAGAGACCCAGTACTTC. Its protein is CASSLLRTASGREETQYF. V and J are TRBV28 and TRBJ2-5, with 12 bases matching TRBD2. CDR1 MDHEN and CDR2 SYDVKM come from the germline V gene. Germline trimming cut 1 base from V and 3 bases from J; bases unmatched to any gene: 9. The length of the CDR3 is 18 residues.

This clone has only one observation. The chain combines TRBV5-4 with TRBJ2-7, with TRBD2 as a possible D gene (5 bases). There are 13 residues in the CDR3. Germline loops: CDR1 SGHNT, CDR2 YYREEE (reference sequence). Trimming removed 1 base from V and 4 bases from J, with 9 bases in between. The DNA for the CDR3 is TGTGCCAGCAGCTTGTATCGCGGGTACGAGCAGTACTTC. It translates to CASSLYRGYEQYF.

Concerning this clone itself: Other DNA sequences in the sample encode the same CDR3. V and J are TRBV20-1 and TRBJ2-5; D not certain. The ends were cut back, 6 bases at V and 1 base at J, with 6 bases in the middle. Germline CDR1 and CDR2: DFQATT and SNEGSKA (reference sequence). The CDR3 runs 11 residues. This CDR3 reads CSAPSQETQYF. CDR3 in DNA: TGCAGTGCCCCCAGCCAAGAGACCCAGTACTTC.

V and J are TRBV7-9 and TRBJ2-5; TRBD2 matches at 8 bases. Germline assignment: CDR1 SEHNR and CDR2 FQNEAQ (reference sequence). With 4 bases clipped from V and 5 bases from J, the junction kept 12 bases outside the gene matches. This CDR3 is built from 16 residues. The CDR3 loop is CASSSGKREFGETQYF. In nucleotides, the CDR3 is TGTGCCAGCAGCTCAGGGAAGCGGGAGTTTGGGGAGACCCAGTACTTC. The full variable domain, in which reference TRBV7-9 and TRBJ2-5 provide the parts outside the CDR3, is DTGVSQNPRHKITKRGQNVTFRCDPISEHNRLYWYRQTLGQGPEFLTYFQNEAQLEKSRLLSDRFSAERPKGSFSTLEIQRTEQGDSAMYLCASSSGKREFGETQYFGPGTRLLVL.

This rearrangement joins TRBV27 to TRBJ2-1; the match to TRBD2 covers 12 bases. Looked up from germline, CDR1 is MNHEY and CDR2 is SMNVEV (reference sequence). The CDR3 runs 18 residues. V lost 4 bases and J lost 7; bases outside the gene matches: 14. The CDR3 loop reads CASSSTQTGTSGQNEQFF. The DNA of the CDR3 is TGTGCCAGCAGTTCGACCCAAACCGGGACTAGCGGGCAAAATGAGCAGTTCTTC.

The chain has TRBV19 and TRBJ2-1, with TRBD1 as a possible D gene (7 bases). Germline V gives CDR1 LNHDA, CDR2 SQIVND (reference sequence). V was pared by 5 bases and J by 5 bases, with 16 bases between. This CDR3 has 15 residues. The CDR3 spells CASSLWTGGDNEQFF. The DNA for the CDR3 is TGTGCCAGTAGTTTGTGGACAGGAGGGGACAATGAGCAGTTCTTC. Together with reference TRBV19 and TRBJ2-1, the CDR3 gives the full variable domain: DGGITQSPKYLFRKEGQNVTLSCEQNLNHDAMYWYRQDPGQGLRLIYYSQIVNDFQKGDIAEGYSVSREKKESFPLTVTSAQKNPTAFYLCASSLWTGGDNEQFFGPGTRLTVL.

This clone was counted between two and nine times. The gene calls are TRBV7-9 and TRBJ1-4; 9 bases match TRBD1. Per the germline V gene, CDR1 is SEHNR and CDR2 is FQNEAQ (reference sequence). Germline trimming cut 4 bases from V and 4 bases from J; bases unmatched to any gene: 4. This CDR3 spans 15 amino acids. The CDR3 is CASSSRQGDNEKLFF. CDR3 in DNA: TGTGCCAGCAGCTCTAGACAGGGGGATAATGAAAAACTGTTTTTT.

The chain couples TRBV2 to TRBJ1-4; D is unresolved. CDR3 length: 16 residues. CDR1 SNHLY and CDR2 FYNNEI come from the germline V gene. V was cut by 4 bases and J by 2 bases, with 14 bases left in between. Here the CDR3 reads CASSGVGYGTNEKLFF. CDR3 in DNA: TGTGCCAGCAGTGGGGTCGGGTATGGCACTAATGAAAAACTGTTTTTT.

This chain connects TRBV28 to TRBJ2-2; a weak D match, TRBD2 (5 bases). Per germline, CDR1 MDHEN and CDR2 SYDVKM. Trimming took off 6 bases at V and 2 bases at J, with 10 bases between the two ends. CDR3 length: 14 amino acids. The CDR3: CASRGELNTGELFF. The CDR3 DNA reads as TGTGCCAGCAGGGGAGAGCTTAACACCGGGGAGCTGTTTTTT.

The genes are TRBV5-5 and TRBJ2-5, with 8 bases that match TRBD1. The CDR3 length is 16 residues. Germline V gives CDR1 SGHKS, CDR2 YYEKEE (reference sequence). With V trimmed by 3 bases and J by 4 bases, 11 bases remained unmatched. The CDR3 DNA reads TGTGCCAGCAGCTCACATCAGGGGGCTTTTGGAGAGACCCAGTACTTC. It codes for CASSSHQGAFGETQYF. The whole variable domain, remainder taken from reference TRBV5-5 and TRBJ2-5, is DAGVTQSPTHLIKTRGQQVTLRCSPISGHKSVSWYQQVLGQGPQFIFQYYEKEERGRGNFPDRFSARQFPNYSSELNVNALLLGDSALYLCASSSHQGAFGETQYFGPGTRLLVL.

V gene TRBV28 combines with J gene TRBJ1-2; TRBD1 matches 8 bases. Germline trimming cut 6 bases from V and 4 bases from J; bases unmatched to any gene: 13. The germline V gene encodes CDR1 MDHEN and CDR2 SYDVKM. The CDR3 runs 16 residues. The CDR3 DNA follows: TGTGCCAGCAGGACCCCGTCCAGGGGGCTTGGCTATGGCTACACCTTC. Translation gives CASRTPSRGLGYGYTF.

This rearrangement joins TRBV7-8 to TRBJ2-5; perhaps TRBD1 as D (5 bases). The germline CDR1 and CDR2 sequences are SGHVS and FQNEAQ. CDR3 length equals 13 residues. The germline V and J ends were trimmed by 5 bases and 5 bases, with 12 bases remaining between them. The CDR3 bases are TGTGCCAGCAGCGCTTACAGGTGGGAGACCCAGTACTTC. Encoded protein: CASSAYRWETQYF.